These 5 T cell receptor beta chains originate from one sample sequenced in a study of CD8 T cells in ankylosing spondylitis. In TCRdb, the 5' RACE reads were re-called with MiXCR into one record per CDR3 protein. The table has around 150,000 distinct CDR3 sequences, around 20% seen once. Sequenced input: blood, either unsorted or a sorted T cell fraction (not recorded which). These receptors were obtained from a male donor with ankylosing spondylitis or in good health (not recorded which).

This clonotype came up a few times. The chain joins TRBV6-1 to TRBJ2-7, with TRBD1 matching 8 bases. After removal of 8 bases from V and 7 bases from J, the junction contained 10 bases not matched to a gene. Germline V lookup: CDR1 MNHNS, CDR2 SASEGT. The CDR3 runs to 13 residues. CDR3 in DNA: TGTGCCAGCCGGGACGACAGGGGTGGTGAGCAGTACTTC. It codes for CASRDDRGGEQYF.

Ten or more counts support this clonotype. The chain is built from TRBV4-2 and TRBJ2-1; D assignment may be TRBD1 or TRBD2 (6 bases each). The CDR3 is 16 residues long. V lost 4 bases, J lost 7 bases, and 20 bases lay in between. Germline lookup yields CDR1 LGHNA and CDR2 YNFKEQ. The CDR3 region is CASSPGGGPGTNEQFF. CDR3 DNA: TGTGCCAGCAGCCCGGGTGGGGGGCCAGGGACGAATGAGCAGTTCTTC.

This clonotype occurred a few times. This rearrangement joins TRBV6-5 to TRBJ2-1; TRBD2 matches at 8 bases. The V gene's germline CDR1 is MNHEY and CDR2 SVGAGI. This CDR3 is built from 16 residues. Trimming cost V 6 bases and J 4 bases; bases outside gene matches: 11. CDR3 in amino acids: CASRLAGLGTYNEQFF. DNA for the CDR3: TGTGCCAGCAGATTAGCGGGATTGGGGACGTACAATGAGCAGTTCTTC.

This clonotype was counted between two and nine times. This chain connects TRBV10-3 to TRBJ1-2; D perhaps matches TRBD1 (5 bases). In germline, CDR1 is ENHRY, CDR2 SYGVKD. CDR3 length: 15 amino acids. Trimming cost V 2 bases and J 2 bases, with 12 bases left between them. The CDR3 DNA sequence: TGTGCCATCAGTGAGCCGGGACCTGGGAACTATGGCTACACCTTC. Encoded protein: CAISEPGPGNYGYTF.

The chain employs TRBV28 and TRBJ2-7, with D perhaps assigned TRBD1 or TRBD2 (5 bases each). V was pared by 7 bases and J by 0 bases, with 10 bases between. This CDR3 has 13 residues. Germline lookup yields CDR1 MDHEN and CDR2 SYDVKM. The CDR3, as DNA: TGTGCCAGCAAAGCAGGGACCTCCTACGAGCAGTACTTC. Translation gives CASKAGTSYEQYF.